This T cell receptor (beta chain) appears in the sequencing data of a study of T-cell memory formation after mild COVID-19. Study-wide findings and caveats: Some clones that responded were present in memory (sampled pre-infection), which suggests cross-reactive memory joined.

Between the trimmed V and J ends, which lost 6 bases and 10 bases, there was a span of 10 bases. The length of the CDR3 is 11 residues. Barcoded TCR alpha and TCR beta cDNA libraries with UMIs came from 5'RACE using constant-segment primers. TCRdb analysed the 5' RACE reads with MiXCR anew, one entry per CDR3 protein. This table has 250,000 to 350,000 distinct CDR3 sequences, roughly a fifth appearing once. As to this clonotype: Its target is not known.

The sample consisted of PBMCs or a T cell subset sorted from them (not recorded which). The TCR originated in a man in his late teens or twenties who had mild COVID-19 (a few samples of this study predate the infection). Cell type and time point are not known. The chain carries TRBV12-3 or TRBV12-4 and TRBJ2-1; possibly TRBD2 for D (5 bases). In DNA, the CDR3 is TGTGCCAGCAGCACCACTAGGGAGCAGTTCTTC. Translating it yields CASSTTREQFF.